This TCR beta chain emerged from a study of shared clonotypes between healthy human individuals. Overall study findings and caveats: Collection of samples was limited to blood; tissue repertoires likely differ. Rarefaction curves obtained for sorted subsets showed sequencing incomplete despite large depth. A reduction in generation probabilities was seen for non-shared clonotypes relative to those shared by all four donors.

This clone was observed a single time. Its antigen is undetermined. Libraries were prepared by immunoSEQ multiplex PCR; TCRdb keeps only in-frame clonotypes and omits some of them. Here the sample spans about a million clones, under 80% being singletons. The sequenced material came from memory CD4+ T cells sorted from blood. Regarding subset: CD45RA-negative fraction. The origin of this receptor is a man younger than 35 in good health.

The CDR3 reads CASSDSISLANTGELFF. The CDR3 bases are TGTGCCAGCAGTGACTCGATATCCCTCGCGAACACCGGGGAGCTGTTTTTT. The chain recombines TRBV6-4 with TRBJ2-2; no reliable D call. Germline V gene lookup returns CDR1 MRHNA and CDR2 SNTAGT. Trimming left V 0 bases short and J 0 bases short, with 11 bases between. CDR3 length: 17 amino acids.